This T cell receptor beta chain was recorded in a study of response to subunit inactivated influenza vaccine. Study findings and constraints: Authors proposed each seasonal influenza vaccination draws in few new T cells.

In its sample, this clonotype was seen a few times. Its antigen is not known. This CDR3 is built from 13 residues. Trimming took 3 bases from V and 7 from J, leaving 12 bases between them. Germline assignment: CDR1 KGHDR and CDR2 SFDVKD. MiXCR, run by TCRdb on the RT-PCR reads, gives a single entry per CDR3 protein. The sample has 630,000 or so distinct CDR3 sequences; approximately 15% are singletons. This chain uses TRBV24-1 with TRBJ2-7; either TRBD1 or TRBD2 may supply D (5 bases each). The sample here was PBMCs from blood, taken 12 days after vaccination. This receptor was identified in a man aged 45-60 years who received an inactivated influenza vaccine. In nucleotides, the CDR3 is TGTGCCACCAGTGATCCGGGACGGTCTGAGCAGTACTTC. It encodes CATSDPGRSEQYF.